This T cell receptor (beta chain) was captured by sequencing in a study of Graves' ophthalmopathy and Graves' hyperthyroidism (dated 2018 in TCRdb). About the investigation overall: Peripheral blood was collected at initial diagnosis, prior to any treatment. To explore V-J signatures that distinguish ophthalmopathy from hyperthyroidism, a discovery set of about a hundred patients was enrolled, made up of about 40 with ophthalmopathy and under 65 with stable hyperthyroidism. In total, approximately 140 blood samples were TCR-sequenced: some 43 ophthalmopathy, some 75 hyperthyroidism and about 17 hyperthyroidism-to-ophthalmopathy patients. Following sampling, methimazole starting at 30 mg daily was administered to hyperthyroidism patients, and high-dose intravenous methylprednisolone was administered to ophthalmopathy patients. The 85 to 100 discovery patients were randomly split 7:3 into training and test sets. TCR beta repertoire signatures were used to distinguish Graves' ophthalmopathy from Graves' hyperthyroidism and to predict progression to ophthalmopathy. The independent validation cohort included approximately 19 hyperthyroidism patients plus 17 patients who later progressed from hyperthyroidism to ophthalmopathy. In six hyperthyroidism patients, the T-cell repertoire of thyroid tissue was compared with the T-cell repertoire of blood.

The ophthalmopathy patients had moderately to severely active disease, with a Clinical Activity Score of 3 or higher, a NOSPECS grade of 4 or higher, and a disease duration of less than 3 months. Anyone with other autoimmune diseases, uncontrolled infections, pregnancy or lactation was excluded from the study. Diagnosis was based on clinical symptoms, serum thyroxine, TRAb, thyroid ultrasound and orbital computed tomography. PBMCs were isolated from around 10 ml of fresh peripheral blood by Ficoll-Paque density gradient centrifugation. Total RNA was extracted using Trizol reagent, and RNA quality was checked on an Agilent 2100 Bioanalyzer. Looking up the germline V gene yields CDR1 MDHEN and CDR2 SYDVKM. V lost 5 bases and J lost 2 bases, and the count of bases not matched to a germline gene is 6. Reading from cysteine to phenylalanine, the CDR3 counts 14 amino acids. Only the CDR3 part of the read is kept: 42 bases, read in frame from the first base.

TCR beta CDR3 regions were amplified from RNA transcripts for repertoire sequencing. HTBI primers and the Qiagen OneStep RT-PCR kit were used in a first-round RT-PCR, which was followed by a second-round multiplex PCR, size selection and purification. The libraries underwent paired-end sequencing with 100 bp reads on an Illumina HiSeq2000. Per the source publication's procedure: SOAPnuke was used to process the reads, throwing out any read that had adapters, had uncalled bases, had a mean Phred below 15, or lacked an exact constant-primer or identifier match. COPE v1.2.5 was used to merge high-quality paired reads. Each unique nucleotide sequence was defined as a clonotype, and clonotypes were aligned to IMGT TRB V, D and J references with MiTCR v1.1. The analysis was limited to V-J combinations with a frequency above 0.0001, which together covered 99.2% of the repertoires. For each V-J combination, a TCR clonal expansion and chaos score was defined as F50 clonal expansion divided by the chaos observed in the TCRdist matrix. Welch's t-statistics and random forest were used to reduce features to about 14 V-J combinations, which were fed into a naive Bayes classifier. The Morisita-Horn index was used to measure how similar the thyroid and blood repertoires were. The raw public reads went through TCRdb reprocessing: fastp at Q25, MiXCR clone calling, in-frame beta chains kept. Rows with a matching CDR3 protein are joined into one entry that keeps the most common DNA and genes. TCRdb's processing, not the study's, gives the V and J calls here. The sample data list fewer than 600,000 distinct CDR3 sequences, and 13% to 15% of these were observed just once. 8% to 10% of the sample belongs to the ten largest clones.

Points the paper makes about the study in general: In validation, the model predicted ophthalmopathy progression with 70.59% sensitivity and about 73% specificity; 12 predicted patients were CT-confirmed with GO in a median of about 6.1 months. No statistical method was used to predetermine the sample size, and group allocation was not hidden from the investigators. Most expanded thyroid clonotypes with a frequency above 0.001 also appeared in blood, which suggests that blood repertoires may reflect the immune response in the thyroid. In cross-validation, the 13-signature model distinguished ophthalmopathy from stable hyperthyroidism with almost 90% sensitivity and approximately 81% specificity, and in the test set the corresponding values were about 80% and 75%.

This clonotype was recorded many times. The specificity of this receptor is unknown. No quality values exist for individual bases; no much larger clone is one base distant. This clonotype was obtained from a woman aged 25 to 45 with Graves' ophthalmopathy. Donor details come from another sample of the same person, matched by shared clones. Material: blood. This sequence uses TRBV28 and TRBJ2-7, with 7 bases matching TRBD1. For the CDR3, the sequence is CASSTGQVTYEQYF. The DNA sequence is TGTGCCAGCAGTACCGGACAGGTTACCTACGAGCAGTACTTC. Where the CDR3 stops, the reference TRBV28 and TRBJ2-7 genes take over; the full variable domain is DVKVTQSSRYLVKRTGEKVFLECVQDMDHENMFWYRQDPGLGLRLIYFSYDVKMKEKGDIPEGYSVSREKKERFSLILESASTNQTSMYLCASSTGQVTYEQYFGPGTRLTVT.